This T cell receptor beta chain was sequenced in a study of blood T cells in healthy people across ages. The study, taken as a whole, reports: There was a strong correlation between TCR beta diversity and naive T cell percentage. No conclusive comparison of naive versus antigen-experienced cells was possible with unsorted PBMCs.

The CDR3 contains 14 residues. Germline V lookup: CDR1 DFQATT, CDR2 SNEGSKA (reference sequence). Trimming took 5 bases from V and 4 from J; bases not matched to a gene: 6. A sample-barcoded 5' primer and a J-beta primer mix were used in a second PCR of about 6 to 11 cycles. MiXCR, applied by TCRdb to the 5' RACE reads, yields one record per CDR3 protein. The sample includes about 630,000 distinct CDR3 sequences, 20% to 25% seen only once; the top ten take roughly 3.6%. This clonotype was counted a few times. Its antigen is not identified. A minimum of 6 million PBMCs was isolated per sample. Total RNA, at least 5 micrograms per sample, was extracted from PBMCs.

V usage is TRBV20-1 and J usage is TRBJ1-1, with 11 bases identical to TRBD1. The receptor was isolated from a man in his 70s in good health. Sequencing was done on a sample of blood. CDR3 DNA sequence: TGCAGTGCTCTCGGGACAGGGGGTGGCACTGAAGCTTTCTTT. Protein sequence: CSALGTGGGTEAFF.